The entry below describes one T cell receptor beta chain. It lacks a known antigen. The input lacks base qualities; no much larger clone sits a single base away. This record comes from a study of radiation and T cells in renal cell carcinoma (TCRdb year 2020). Background on the whole study: In total, 53 samples underwent TCR beta sequencing: around 25 tumors plus 27 peripheral blood samples. The final blood draw took place at 4 weeks after radiation, the same time as nephrectomy. Across all 50 or so samples, 4,016,671 unique CDR3 nucleotide sequences encoding around 2,500,000 unique CDR3 amino acid sequences were identified.

Following the manufacturer's recommendations, the immunoSEQ kit was used to generate TCR beta libraries from genomic DNA. To prepare the libraries, a first multiplex PCR with proprietary primers was run, followed by a second PCR that added unique barcodes, and a bead cleanup was done after each round. A kit-provided positive control reaction and a negative control reaction were included in every sample batch. The final libraries were assessed on an Agilent 4200 TapeStation D1000 ScreenTape, pooled by volume, and quantified by qPCR. Sequencing was performed on an Illumina NextSeq500 with a MidOutput 150-cycle cartridge, and 156 Read1 and 15 Index1 cycles were run with kit custom primers. The pooled library was loaded at around 1.1 pM with about 21% PhiX control spiked in. The published analysis was carried out like this. The vendor-processed data were analyzed in R, and a clonotype was defined as all T cells that share the same CDR3 nucleotide sequence. For clone abundance analyses, frequencies were normalized to the 10,000 most abundant clones per sample. Public T cell clones, which averaged fewer than five per sample, were excluded before analysis. A difference in abundance of at least 32-fold between compartments was used to define tumor-enriched and baseline blood-enriched clonotypes. A beta-binomial differential abundance model was used to identify clonotypes that expanded or contracted between blood time points. Similarity between tumor and blood repertoires was quantified using the Baroni-Urbani and Buser coefficient, and groups were compared with two-tailed Wilcoxon tests in R. TCRdb provides this immuneACCESS table in a form limited to in-frame rearrangements. Some clones are lacking; in checked studies, under half of them reflect an unresolved V gene, and why the rest are absent is not known. That table is the source of V, J and clone size, and D and trimming were worked out from the DNA. This sample holds roughly 92,000 clones; approximately 82% were observed only once. Around 7.7% of the sample is taken by the ten largest.

The research as a whole found: Dynamics of the blood repertoire were not tracked past 4 weeks after treatment. Top tumor clonotypes rose in blood from baseline to 2 weeks post-radiation, then contracted by 4 weeks, suggesting transient expansion of tumor-resident clones. No pretreatment tumor biopsies were available, so the baseline intratumoral presence of clonotypes could not be determined. With a single-armed trial design, the study had no way to address how radiation dose or scheduling affects the TCR repertoire.

Including cysteine and phenylalanine, the CDR3 has 15 amino acids. Only the CDR3 DNA is retained, 45 bases long and in frame from the first base. The germline V gene sets CDR1 to MDHEN and CDR2 to SYDVKM. At the junction V is shortened by 3 bases and J by 1 base, with 12 bases in between. The time point label of this sample denotes: blood 4 weeks post-SBRT, at nephrectomy. The label giving this sample's treatment or condition can be read as: 15 Gy SBRT to primary tumor, nephrectomy 4 weeks later. The samples were drawn from a clinical trial, where primary renal cell carcinomas were treated with 15 Gy of stereotactic body radiation therapy and then removed by nephrectomy 4 weeks afterward. Serial peripheral blood from radiation-treated patients was sampled at baseline, 2 weeks and 4 weeks after SBRT to track tumor-enriched clonotypes. Renal cell carcinoma with clear cell pathology was present in all patients. The QIAamp DNA Blood Mini Kit (Qiagen) was used to prepare genomic DNA for TCR sequencing. Samples were included in the analyses only if all quality control checks were passed.

This TCR came from a man between 60 and 75 years old with renal cell carcinoma. The starting material was blood, obtained from a patient whose treatment included radiotherapy and nephrectomy. The sequence joins TRBV28 to TRBJ1-1, and TRBD1 may be the D gene, going by 6 matching bases. The DNA is TGTGCCAGCAGTTTTATCGGGGGCGCGAACACTGAAGCTTTCTTT. Its protein is CASSFIGGANTEAFF.